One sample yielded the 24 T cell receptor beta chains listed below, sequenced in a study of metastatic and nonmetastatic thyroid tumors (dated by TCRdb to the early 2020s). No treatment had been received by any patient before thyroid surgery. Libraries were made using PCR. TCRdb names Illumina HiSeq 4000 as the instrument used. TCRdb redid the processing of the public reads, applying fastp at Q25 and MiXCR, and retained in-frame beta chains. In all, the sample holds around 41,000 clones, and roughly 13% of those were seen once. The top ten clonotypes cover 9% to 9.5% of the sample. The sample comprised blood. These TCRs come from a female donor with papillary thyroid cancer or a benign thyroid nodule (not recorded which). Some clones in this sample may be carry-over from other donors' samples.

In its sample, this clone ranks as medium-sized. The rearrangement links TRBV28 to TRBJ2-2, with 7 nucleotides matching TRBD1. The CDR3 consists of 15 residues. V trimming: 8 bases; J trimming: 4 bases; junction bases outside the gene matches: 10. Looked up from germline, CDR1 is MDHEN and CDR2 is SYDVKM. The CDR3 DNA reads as TGTGCCAGCGCACCCCCAGGGGGTAGCACCGGGGAGCTGTTTTTT. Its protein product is CASAPPGGSTGELFF. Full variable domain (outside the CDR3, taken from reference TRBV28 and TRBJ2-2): DVKVTQSSRYLVKRTGEKVFLECVQDMDHENMFWYRQDPGLGLRLIYFSYDVKMKEKGDIPEGYSVSREKKERFSLILESASTNQTSMYLCASAPPGGSTGELFFGEGSRLTVL.

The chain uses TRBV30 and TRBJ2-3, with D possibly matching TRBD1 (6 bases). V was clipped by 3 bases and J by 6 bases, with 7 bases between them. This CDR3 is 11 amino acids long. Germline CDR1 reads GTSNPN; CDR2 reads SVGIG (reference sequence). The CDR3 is CAWRQGDTQYF. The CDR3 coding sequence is TGTGCCTGGAGGCAGGGGGATACGCAGTATTTT.

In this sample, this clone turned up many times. Here the CDR3 DNA reads TGTGCCAGCAGTTTCTTCTCTCCCCGGGACAGCCCAGCTAACTATGGCTACACCTTC. Protein product: CASSFFSPRDSPANYGYTF. This chain links TRBV27 with TRBJ1-2; 7 nucleotides line up with TRBD1. V lost 3 bases, J lost 0 bases, and 16 bases stayed unmatched. The CDR3 extends over 19 amino acids. CDR1 is MNHEY and CDR2 is SMNVEV in the germline V gene (reference sequence).

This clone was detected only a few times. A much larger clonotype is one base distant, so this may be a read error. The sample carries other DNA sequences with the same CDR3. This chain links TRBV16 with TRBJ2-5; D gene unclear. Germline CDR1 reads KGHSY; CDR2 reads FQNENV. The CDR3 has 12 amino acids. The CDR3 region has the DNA TGTGCCAGCAGTCAATATGGGGAGACCCAGTACTTC. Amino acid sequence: CASSQYGETQYF.

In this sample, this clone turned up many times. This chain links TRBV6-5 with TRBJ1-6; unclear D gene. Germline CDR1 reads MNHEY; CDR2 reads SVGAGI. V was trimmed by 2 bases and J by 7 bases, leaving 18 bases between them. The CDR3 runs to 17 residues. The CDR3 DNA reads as TGTGCCAGCAGTTACGTCCCCCGAACTAACCAGAATTCACCCCTCCACTTT. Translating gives CASSYVPRTNQNSPLHF.

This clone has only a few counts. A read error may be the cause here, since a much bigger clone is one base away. CDR3: CANSLPLETTQYF. CDR3 DNA: TGTGCCAACAGCCTCCCTTTAGAGACTACCCAGTACTTC. The rearrangement joins TRBV7-9 to TRBJ2-5; D not resolved. This CDR3 has 13 residues. Germline V CDR1 and CDR2: SEHNR, FQNEAQ (reference sequence).

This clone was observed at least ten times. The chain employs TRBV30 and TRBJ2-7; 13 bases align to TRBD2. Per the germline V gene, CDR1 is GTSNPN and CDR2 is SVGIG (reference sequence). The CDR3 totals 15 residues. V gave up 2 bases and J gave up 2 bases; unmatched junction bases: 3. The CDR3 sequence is CAWSRGLAGAYEQYF. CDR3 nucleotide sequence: TGTGCCTGGAGTAGAGGACTAGCGGGAGCCTACGAGCAGTACTTC.

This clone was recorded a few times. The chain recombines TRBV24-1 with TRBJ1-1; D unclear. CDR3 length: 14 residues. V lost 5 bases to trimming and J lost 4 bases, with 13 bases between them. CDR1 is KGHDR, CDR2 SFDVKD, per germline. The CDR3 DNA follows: TGTGCCACCAGTGGAAAGGTTGGAGGCACTGAAGCTTTCTTT. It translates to CATSGKVGGTEAFF.

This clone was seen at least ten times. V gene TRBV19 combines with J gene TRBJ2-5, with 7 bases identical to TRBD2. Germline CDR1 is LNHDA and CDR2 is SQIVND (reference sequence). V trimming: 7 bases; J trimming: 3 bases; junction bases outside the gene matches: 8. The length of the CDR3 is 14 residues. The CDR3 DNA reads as TGTGCCAGTACCTCCAACGGGAGGAAAGAGACCCAGTACTTC. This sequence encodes CASTSNGRKETQYF.

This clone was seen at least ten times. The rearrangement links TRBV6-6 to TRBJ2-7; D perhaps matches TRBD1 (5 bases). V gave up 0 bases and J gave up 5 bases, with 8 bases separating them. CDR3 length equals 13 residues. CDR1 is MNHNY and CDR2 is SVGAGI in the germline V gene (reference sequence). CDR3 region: CASSYSGLNEQYF. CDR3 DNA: TGTGCCAGCAGTTACTCGGGGCTTAACGAGCAGTACTTC.

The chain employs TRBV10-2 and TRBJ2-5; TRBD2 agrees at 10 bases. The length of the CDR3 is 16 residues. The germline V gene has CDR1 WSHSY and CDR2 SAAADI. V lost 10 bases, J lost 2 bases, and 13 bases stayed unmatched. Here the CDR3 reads CAIGEAAGGWQETQYF. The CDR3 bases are TGCGCCATCGGTGAAGCAGCGGGAGGGTGGCAAGAGACCCAGTACTTC.

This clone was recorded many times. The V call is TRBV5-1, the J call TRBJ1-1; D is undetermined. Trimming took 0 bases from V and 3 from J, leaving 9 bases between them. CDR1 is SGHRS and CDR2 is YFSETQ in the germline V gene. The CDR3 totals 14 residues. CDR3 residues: CASSLASVYTEAFF. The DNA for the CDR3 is TGCGCCAGCAGCTTGGCCTCAGTTTACACTGAAGCTTTCTTT. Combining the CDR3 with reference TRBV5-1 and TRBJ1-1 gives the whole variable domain KAGVTQTPRYLIKTRGQQVTLSCSPISGHRSVSWYQQTPGQGLQFLFEYFSETQRNKGNFPGRFSGRQFSNSRSEMNVSTLELGDSALYLCASSLASVYTEAFFGQGTRLTVV.

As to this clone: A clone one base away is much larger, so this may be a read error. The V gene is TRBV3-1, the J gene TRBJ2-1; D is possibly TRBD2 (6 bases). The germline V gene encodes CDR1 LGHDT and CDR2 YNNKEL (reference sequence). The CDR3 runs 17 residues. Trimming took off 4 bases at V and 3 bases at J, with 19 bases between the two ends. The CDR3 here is CASSRPFASVLYNEQFF. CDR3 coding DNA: TGTGCCAGCAGCCGGCCCTTCGCTAGCGTTCTCTACAATGAGCAGTTCTTC.

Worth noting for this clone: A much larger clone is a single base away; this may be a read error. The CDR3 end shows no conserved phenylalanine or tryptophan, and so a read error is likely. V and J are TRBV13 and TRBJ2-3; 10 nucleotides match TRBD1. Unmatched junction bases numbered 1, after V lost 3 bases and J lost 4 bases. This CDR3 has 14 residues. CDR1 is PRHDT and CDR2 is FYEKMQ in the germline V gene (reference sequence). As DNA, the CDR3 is TGTGCCAGCAGCTTGGGGACAGGGGCAGATACGCAGTATCTT. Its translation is CASSLGTGADTQYL.

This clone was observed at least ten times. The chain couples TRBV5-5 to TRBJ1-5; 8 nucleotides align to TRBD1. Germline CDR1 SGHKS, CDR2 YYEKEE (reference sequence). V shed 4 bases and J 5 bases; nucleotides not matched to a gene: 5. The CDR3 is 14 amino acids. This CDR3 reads CASSGQGAHQPQHF. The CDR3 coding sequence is TGTGCCAGCAGCGGGCAGGGGGCGCATCAGCCCCAGCATTTT.

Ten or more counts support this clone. In DNA form, the CDR3 reads TGTGCCAGCAGGGTTGATATGAACACTGAAGCTTTCTTT. Amino acid sequence: CASRVDMNTEAFF. This chain joins TRBV12-3 or TRBV12-4 and TRBJ1-1; D remains unclear. The CDR3 runs to 13 residues. Trimming took 6 bases from V and 0 from J, leaving 8 bases between them.

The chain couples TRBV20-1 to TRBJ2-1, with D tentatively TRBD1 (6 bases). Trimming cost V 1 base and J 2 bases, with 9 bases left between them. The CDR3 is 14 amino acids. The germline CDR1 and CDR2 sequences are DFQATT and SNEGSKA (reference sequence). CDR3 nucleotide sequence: TGCAGTGCTAGAGTCGGACAGACCTACAATGAGCAGTTCTTC. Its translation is CSARVGQTYNEQFF.

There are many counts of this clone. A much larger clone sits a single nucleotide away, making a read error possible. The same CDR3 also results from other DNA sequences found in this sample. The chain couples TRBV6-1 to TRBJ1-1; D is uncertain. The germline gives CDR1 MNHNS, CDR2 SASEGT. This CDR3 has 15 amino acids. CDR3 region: CASRKSIPQNTEAFF. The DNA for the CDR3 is TGCGCCAGCAGAAAGTCTATCCCCCAGAACACTGAAGCTTTCTTT.

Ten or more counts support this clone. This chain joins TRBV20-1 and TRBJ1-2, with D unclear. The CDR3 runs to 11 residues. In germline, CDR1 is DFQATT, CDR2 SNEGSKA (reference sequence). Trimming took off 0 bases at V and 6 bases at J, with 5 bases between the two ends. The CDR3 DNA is TGCAGTGCTAGAGATCTGGATGGCTACACCTTC. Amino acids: CSARDLDGYTF.

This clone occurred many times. CDR3 nucleotides: TGCAGTGTCCCCCTCGAGGCTACTACAGAGCAGTACTTC. Translated: CSVPLEATTEQYF. The chain carries TRBV20-1 and TRBJ2-7, with unresolved D. Trimming took 7 bases from V and 7 from J, leaving 20 bases between them. Germline V CDR1 and CDR2: DFQATT, SNEGSKA (reference sequence). This CDR3 has 13 residues.

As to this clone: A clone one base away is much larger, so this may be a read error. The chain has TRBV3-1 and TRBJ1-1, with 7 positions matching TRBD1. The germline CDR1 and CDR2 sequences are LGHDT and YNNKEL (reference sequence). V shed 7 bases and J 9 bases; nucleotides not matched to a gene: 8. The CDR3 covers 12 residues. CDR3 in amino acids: CASIPGTDQAFF. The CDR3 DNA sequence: TGTGCCAGCATCCCGGGGACAGACCAAGCTTTCTTT.

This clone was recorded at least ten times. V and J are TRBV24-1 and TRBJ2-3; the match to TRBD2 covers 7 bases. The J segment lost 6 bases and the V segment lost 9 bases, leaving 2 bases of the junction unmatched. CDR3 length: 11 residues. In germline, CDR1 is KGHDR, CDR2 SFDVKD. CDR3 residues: CATGRGDTQYF. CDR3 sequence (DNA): TGTGCCACCGGGAGGGGCGATACGCAGTATTTT.

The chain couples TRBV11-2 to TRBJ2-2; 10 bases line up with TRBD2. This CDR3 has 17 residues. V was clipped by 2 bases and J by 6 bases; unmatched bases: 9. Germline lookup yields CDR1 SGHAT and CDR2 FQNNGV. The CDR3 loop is CASSLPSGSIGAGELFF. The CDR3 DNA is TGTGCCAGCAGCTTACCTAGCGGGAGTATTGGGGCCGGGGAGCTGTTTTTT. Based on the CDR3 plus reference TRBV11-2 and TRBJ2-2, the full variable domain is EAGVAQSPRYKIIEKRQSVAFWCNPISGHATLYWYQQILGQGPKLLIQFQNNGVVDDSQLPKDRFSAERLKGVDSTLKIQPAKLEDSAVYLCASSLPSGSIGAGELFFGEGSRLTVL.

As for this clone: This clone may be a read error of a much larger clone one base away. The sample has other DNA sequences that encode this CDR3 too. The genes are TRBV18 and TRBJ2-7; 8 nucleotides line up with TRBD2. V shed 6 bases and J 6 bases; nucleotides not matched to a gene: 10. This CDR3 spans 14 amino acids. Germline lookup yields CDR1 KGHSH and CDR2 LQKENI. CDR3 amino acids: CASSRPGLVSEQYF. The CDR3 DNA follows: TGTGCCAGCTCGCGACCGGGACTAGTAAGCGAGCAGTACTTC.